This T cell receptor (beta chain) derives from a study of blood T cell repertoires in COVID-19. Study context: Acute-phase and convalescent COVID-19 samples originated in the United States, Italy and Spain. T cells, B-cell-depleted T cells, or PBMCs supplied cDNA or gDNA.

The CDR3 runs to 15 residues. V was trimmed by 6 bases and J by 0 bases, leaving 14 bases between them. Germline V gene lookup returns CDR1 MNHEY and CDR2 SVGAGI. The authors' processing: Nucleated cell number was recorded as an estimate derived from reference gene primer amplification. Repertoires were generated with immunoSEQ multiplex PCR, while TCRdb's copy carries only in-frame clones and drops some. V and J calls and clone size follow that table, whereas D and trimming were derived from the DNA. The sample lists around 100,000 clones, approximately 91% occurring once. The sequence came from a man aged 50-60 years with active COVID-19. This chain links TRBV6-5 with TRBJ1-2, with D perhaps TRBD1 (5 bases). The sequencing input was peripheral blood. The CDR3 DNA reads as TGTGCCAGCAGGGGACTCAGGTTAGCTAACTATGGCTACACCTTC. Protein: CASRGLRLANYGYTF.